This T cell receptor (beta chain) was identified in a study of Ad26.COV2.S vaccination and SARS-CoV-2 variants. Notes on the study in general: There was reportedly substantial breadth in spike-specific CD8+ and CD4+ T cell responses after vaccination. Whether participants received vaccine or placebo, their non-spike TCR breadth was similar. Vaccinated individuals (as opposed to placebo recipients) had higher spike-specific TCR breadth.

Details on this clone: Its antigen is as yet unknown.

The protocol was immunoSEQ multiplex PCR, while the TCRdb copy is restricted to in-frame clones and leaves out a portion. The data show about 480,000 clones, about 83% seen once. The CDR3 is 18 amino acids. The V and J ends lost 1 base and 0 bases respectively, with 18 bases between them. CDR1 and CDR2 (germline): SGHRS, YFSETQ. Described treatment: around 19 received Ad26.COV2.S at low or high dose, single or two shots; several received placebo; per-sample allocation not given. After the first vaccine or placebo injection, samples were drawn on day 63. This chain uses TRBV5-1 with TRBJ2-3; D perhaps matches TRBD2 (6 bases). This receptor was obtained from a person aged 18-60 years who received the Ad26.COV2.S COVID-19 vaccine or a placebo. Sequenced material: peripheral blood, taken in a trial of Ad26.COV2.S vaccine versus placebo. The DNA for the CDR3 is TGCGCCAGCAGCTTGAGCCCCCCCTCGCGGGGTAGCACAGATACGCAGTATTTT. Encoded protein: CASSLSPPSRGSTDTQYF.